This T cell receptor (beta chain) was sequenced during a study of PD-1 blockade in classical Hodgkin lymphoma. Patients all relapsed after autologous stem cell transplantation, and there was variation in brentuximab vedotin exposure. Sequenced by immunoSEQ multiplex PCR; TCRdb stores in-frame clones only, minus some. The data show 95,000 to 100,000 clones, with roughly 91% seen just once and about 6.4% held by the top ten. Sequences were derived from peripheral blood mononuclear cells (PBMCs), sampled before the second cycle of nivolumab. This TCR came from a human donor with classical Hodgkin lymphoma.

In DNA, the CDR3 is TGTGCCAGCAGCTTGCAGGGGATAGGTAGCAATCAGCCCCAGCATTTT. It encodes CASSLQGIGSNQPQHF. This chain connects TRBV7-2 to TRBJ1-5; D is perhaps TRBD1 (6 bases). Looked up from germline, CDR1 is SGHTA and CDR2 is FQGNSA. The ends were cut back, 3 bases at V and 0 bases at J, with 12 bases in the middle. This CDR3 comprises 16 residues.